Presented here are 22 T cell receptor beta chains from one specimen sequenced in a study of blood T cell repertoires in COVID-19. Data came from immunoSEQ multiplex PCR; TCRdb stores just in-frame clones and leaves some out. The sample holds about 190,000 clones; around 78% are singletons and the top ten take roughly 2.8%. The sample consisted of peripheral blood. Every receptor here comes from an elderly woman with active or convalescent COVID-19.

CDR3 coding DNA: TGCGCCACCCCGGGACAGCCGGGACTAGCGGGGGGGAGCGGGGAGACCCAGTACTTC. It specifies CATPGQPGLAGGSGETQYF. J is TRBJ2-5 and V is TRBV23-1; TRBD2 matches at 16 bases. TRBV23-1 is recorded as an ORF, its role being uncertain. Germline trimming cut 10 bases from V and 5 bases from J; bases unmatched to any gene: 19. This CDR3 contains 19 residues.

This clone was observed at least ten times. This chain joins TRBV9 and TRBJ2-1, with 8 positions matching TRBD2. CDR1 and CDR2 from the germline V gene are SGDLS and YYNGEE. The CDR3 loop spans 16 amino acids. V gave up 0 bases and J gave up 10 bases; unmatched junction bases: 12. The chain's CDR3 is CASSVDPAGDSSEQFF. The DNA of the CDR3 is TGTGCCAGCAGCGTAGATCCAGCGGGGGATTCGAGCGAGCAGTTCTTC.

The V gene is TRBV24-1, the J gene TRBJ2-1, with TRBD2 matching over 12 bases. Germline CDR1 is KGHDR and CDR2 is SFDVKD. With 4 bases clipped from V and 4 bases from J, the junction kept 13 bases outside the gene matches. The CDR3 has 19 residues. The CDR3 reads CATSDATSGGLSTYNEQFF. CDR3 nucleotide sequence: TGTGCCACCAGTGACGCGACTAGCGGGGGCCTAAGCACTTACAATGAGCAGTTCTTC.

A remark on this clone: This specimen includes other DNA sequences encoding the same CDR3. The rearrangement uses TRBV18 and TRBJ1-5, with D unresolved. Per germline, CDR1 KGHSH and CDR2 LQKENI. V lost 6 bases to trimming and J lost 2 bases, with 11 bases between them. This CDR3 is built from 14 residues. CDR3 coding DNA: TGTGCCAGCTCGCGCGGCGGGGGCAATCAGCCCCAGCATTTT. Amino acids: CASSRGGGNQPQHF.

The V gene is TRBV6-5, the J gene TRBJ2-3, with no clear D. Looked up from germline, CDR1 is MNHEY and CDR2 is SVGAGI. This CDR3 has 13 residues. The ends were cut back, 7 bases at V and 5 bases at J, with 13 bases in the middle. Here the CDR3 reads CASTQSLLDTQYF. The CDR3 region has the DNA TGTGCCAGCACCCAATCACTTTTAGATACGCAGTATTTT.

V usage is TRBV19 and J usage is TRBJ1-3; possibly TRBD1 for D (5 bases). From germline, CDR1 is LNHDA and CDR2 SQIVND (reference sequence). The CDR3 consists of 18 residues. V shed 7 bases and J shed 2 bases, with 24 bases lying between them. This chain's CDR3 is CASNTASFGTGAGNTIYF. In nucleotides, the CDR3 is TGTGCCAGTAATACGGCTTCGTTCGGGACGGGGGCTGGAAACACCATATATTTT.

The rearrangement uses TRBV6-5 and TRBJ2-7; D possibly corresponds to TRBD1 (5 bases). The CDR3 has 12 residues. V was pared by 6 bases and J by 2 bases, with 8 bases between. Germline assignment: CDR1 MNHEY and CDR2 SVGAGI. DNA for the CDR3: TGTGCCAGCAGGAGACAGACCTACGAGCAGTACTTC. Protein sequence: CASRRQTYEQYF.

The genes are TRBV4-2 and TRBJ2-7; a possible D gene is TRBD2 (5 bases). Germline-derived CDR1 and CDR2 are LGHNA and YNFKEQ. The V and J ends lost 0 bases and 4 bases respectively, with 7 bases between them. This CDR3 is 13 amino acids long. The CDR3: CASSQDRGYEQYF. The DNA for the CDR3 is TGTGCCAGCAGCCAAGATCGGGGATACGAGCAGTACTTC.

The chain uses TRBV7-2 and TRBJ2-4, with 10 nucleotides matching TRBD1. The junction had 10 bases not matched to a gene; V was cut back by 3 bases and J by 14 bases. The CDR3 runs 14 residues. CDR1 is SGHTA and CDR2 is FQGNSA in the germline V gene. This chain's CDR3 is CASSFDRGRGSKYF. The CDR3 nucleotides are TGTGCCAGCAGCTTTGACAGGGGGCGGGGGAGTAAGTACTTC.

The chain employs TRBV6-5 and TRBJ1-4; unclear D gene. The CDR3 extends over 13 amino acids. V was cut by 5 bases and J by 8 bases, with 12 bases left in between. Per the germline V gene, CDR1 is MNHEY and CDR2 is SVGAGI. The DNA of the CDR3 is TGTGCCAGCAGTAGCCAGCTGGAGGAAAAACTGTTTTTT. Amino acid sequence: CASSSQLEEKLFF.

CDR3 amino acids: CASSPGTGTEQYF. The CDR3 coding sequence is TGTGCCAGCAGCCCTGGGACAGGGACAGAGCAGTACTTC. The rearrangement uses TRBV5-6 and TRBJ2-7; 9 bases map to TRBD1. Trimming at V came to 4 bases and at J to 7 bases, leaving 6 bases not matched to a gene. CDR3 length: 13 amino acids. Germline CDR1 and CDR2: SGHDT and YYEEEE. The full variable domain, in which reference TRBV5-6 and TRBJ2-7 provide the parts outside the CDR3, is DAGVTQSPTHLIKTRGQQVTLRCSPKSGHDTVSWYQQALGQGPQFIFQYYEEEERQRGNFPDRFSGHQFPNYSSELNVNALLLGDSALYLCASSPGTGTEQYFGPGTRLTVT.

J is TRBJ2-1 and V is TRBV7-2; TRBD2 aligns across 9 bases. CDR3 length: 17 residues. Germline V gene sequence: CDR1 SGHTA, CDR2 FQGNSA. The trim removed 1 base at V and 6 bases at J, leaving 10 bases unmatched. CDR3 nucleotides: TGTGCCAGCAGCTTAGACGGCGGGGGGGCCGTGGTCAATGAGCAGTTCTTC. As protein: CASSLDGGGAVVNEQFF.

The genes are TRBV7-2 and TRBJ2-7; TRBD1 matches at 8 bases. From germline, CDR1 is SGHTA and CDR2 FQGNSA. J gave up 0 bases and V 3 bases, and 4 bases lay outside the gene matches. The CDR3 extends over 15 amino acids. The CDR3 reads CASSLGQASSYEQYF. In DNA, the CDR3 is TGTGCCAGCAGCTTGGGACAGGCCAGCTCCTACGAGCAGTACTTC. The full variable domain, rest sourced from reference TRBV7-2 and TRBJ2-7, is GAGVSQSPSNKVTEKGKDVELRCDPISGHTALYWYRQSLGQGLEFLIYFQGNSAPDKSGLPSDRFSAERTGGSVSTLTIQRTQQEDSAVYLCASSLGQASSYEQYFGPGTRLTVT.

The chain is built from TRBV5-7 and TRBJ2-7; 7 bases are shared with TRBD1. TRBV5-7 falls under the ORF class, with uncertain function. The junction had 15 bases not matched to a gene; V was cut back by 5 bases and J by 4 bases. The CDR3 has 16 residues. CDR3: CASRIRDSGPGYEQYF. In DNA, the CDR3 is TGTGCCAGCAGGATCCGGGACAGCGGCCCTGGTTACGAGCAGTACTTC.

This clone was detected once. The chain links TRBV4-3 to TRBJ1-4; 8 bases map to TRBD1. The CDR3 consists of 15 residues. J was trimmed by 8 bases and V by 1 base; bases with no gene match: 6. From germline, CDR1 is LGHNA and CDR2 YSLEER. The CDR3: CASSQGRGTGEKLFF. In DNA, the CDR3 is TGCGCCAGCAGCCAAGGCCGGGGGACAGGCGAAAAACTGTTTTTT.

The chain combines TRBV30 with TRBJ1-4, with 7 bases matching TRBD1. Germline CDR1 GTSNPN, CDR2 SVGIG (reference sequence). This CDR3 region has 15 residues. V was pared by 1 base and J by 7 bases, with 9 bases of the junction left unmatched. CDR3 DNA: TGTGCCTGGAGTGGGGTACAGGGGTTAGGTGAAAAACTGTTTTTT. It codes for CAWSGVQGLGEKLFF.

This rearrangement joins TRBV29-1 to TRBJ1-4; D not resolved. Per germline, CDR1 SQVTM and CDR2 ANQGSEA. There are 13 residues in the CDR3. The V gene lost 5 bases and the J gene lost 7 bases, with 14 bases spanning the gap. The CDR3 spells CSVSLHTGEKLFF. In DNA form, the CDR3 reads TGCAGCGTTTCTCTACATACGGGTGAAAAACTGTTTTTT.

This sequence joins TRBV2 and TRBJ1-5; the D gene is possibly TRBD1 (5 bases). The ends were cut back, 2 bases at V and 7 bases at J, with 9 bases in the middle. Germline V gene lookup returns CDR1 SNHLY and CDR2 FYNNEI. This CDR3 has 13 amino acids. The CDR3 DNA reads TGTGCCAGCAGTGAACCGGGGGGGCAGCCCCAGCATTTT. As protein: CASSEPGGQPQHF.

V and J are TRBV24-1 and TRBJ2-5, with 9 positions matching TRBD1. Looked up from germline, CDR1 is KGHDR and CDR2 is SFDVKD. This CDR3 has 15 residues. The V and J ends lost 2 bases and 4 bases, in that order; junction bases with no gene match: 4. For the CDR3, the DNA is TGTGCCACCAGTGATTCGGGACAGGGTAGAGAGACCCAGTACTTC. This encodes CATSDSGQGRETQYF.

The chain joins TRBV5-1 to TRBJ1-1; no clear D. The CDR3 is 13 amino acids. V lost 4 bases to trimming and J lost 11 bases, with 18 bases between them. Per the germline V gene, CDR1 is SGHRS and CDR2 is YFSETQ. The chain's CDR3 is CASSLPLGGTAFF. The CDR3 nucleotides read TGCGCCAGCAGCCTTCCATTGGGAGGAACGGCTTTCTTT.

V gene TRBV24-1 combines with J gene TRBJ2-6, with TRBD1 as a possible D gene (5 bases). V gave up 4 bases and J gave up 4 bases, with 13 bases separating them. CDR3 size: 16 residues. Germline V gene lookup returns CDR1 KGHDR and CDR2 SFDVKD. The CDR3 DNA reads as TGTGCCACCAGTGACGCAGGGCTTGAGGGGGCCAACGTCCTGACTTTC. It is translated as CATSDAGLEGANVLTF.

The chain uses TRBV18 and TRBJ1-2; TRBD1 aligns across 10 bases. CDR3 size: 14 residues. CDR1 and CDR2 (germline): KGHSH, LQKENI. The V and J ends lost 4 bases and 8 bases, in that order; junction bases with no gene match: 7. CDR3 protein: CASSLGTGDLGYTF. The CDR3 DNA sequence: TGTGCCAGCTCACTCGGGACAGGGGACTTGGGCTACACCTTC.